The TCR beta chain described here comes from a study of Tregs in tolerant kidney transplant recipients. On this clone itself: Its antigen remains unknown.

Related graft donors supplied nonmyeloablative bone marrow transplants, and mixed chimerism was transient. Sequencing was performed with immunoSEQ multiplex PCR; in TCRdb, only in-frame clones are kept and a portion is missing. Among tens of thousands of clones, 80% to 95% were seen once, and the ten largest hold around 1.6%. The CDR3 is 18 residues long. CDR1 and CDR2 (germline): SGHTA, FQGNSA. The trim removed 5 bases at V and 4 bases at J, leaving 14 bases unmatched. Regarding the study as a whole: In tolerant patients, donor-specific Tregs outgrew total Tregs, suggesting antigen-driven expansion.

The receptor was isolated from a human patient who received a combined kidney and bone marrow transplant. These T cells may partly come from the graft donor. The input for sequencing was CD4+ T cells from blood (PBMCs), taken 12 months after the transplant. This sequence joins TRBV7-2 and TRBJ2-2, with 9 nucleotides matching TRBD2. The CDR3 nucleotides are TGTGCCAGCAGCCAAGTCGTCTTGGCGGGAGGGACCACCGGGGAGCTGTTTTTT. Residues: CASSQVVLAGGTTGELFF.